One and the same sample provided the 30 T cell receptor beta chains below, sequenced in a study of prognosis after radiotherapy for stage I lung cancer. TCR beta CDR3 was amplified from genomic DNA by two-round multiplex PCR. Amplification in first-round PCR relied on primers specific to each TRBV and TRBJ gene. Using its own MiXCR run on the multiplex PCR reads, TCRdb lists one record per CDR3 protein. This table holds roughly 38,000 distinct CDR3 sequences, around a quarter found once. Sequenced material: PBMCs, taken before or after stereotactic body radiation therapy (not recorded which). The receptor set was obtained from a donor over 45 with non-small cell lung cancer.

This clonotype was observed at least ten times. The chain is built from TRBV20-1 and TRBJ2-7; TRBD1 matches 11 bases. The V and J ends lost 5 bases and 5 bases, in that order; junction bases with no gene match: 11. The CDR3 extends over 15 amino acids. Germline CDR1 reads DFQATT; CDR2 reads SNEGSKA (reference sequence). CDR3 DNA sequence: TGCAGTGCTCCTGGGACAGGGGGATTCAAAGACGAGCAGTACTTC. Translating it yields CSAPGTGGFKDEQYF.

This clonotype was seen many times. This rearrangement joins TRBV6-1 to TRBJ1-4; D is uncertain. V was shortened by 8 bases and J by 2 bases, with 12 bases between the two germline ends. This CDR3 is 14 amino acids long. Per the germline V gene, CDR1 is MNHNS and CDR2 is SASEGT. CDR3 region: CASVRGSTNEKLFF. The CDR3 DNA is TGTGCCAGCGTGCGGGGATCTACTAATGAAAAACTGTTTTTT.

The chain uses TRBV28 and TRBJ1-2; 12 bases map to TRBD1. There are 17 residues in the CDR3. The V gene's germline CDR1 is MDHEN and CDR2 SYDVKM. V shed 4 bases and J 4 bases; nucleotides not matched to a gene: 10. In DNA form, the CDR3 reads TGTGCCAGCAGTTCCCCGGGACAGGGGGCCCCTGGCTATGGCTACACCTTC. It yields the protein CASSSPGQGAPGYGYTF.

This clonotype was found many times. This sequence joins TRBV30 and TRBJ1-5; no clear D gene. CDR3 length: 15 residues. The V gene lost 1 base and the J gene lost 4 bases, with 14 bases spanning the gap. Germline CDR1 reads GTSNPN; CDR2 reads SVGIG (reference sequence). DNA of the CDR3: TGTGCCTGGAGTGCCAAGGGAGGAAGGAATCAGCCCCAGCATTTT. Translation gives CAWSAKGGRNQPQHF.

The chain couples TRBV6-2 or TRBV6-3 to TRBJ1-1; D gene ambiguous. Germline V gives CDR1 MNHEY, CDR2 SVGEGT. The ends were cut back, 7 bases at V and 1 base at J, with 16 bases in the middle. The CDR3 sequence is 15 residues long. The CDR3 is CASISIAAQNTEAFF. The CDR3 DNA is TGTGCCAGCATAAGCATAGCTGCCCAGAACACTGAAGCTTTCTTT.

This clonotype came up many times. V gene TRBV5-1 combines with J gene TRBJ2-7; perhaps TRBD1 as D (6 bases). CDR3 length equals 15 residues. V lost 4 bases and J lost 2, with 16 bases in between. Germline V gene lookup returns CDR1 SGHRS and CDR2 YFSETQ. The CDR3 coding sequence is TGCGCCAGCAGCCCCGGACAGACCTCCACCTACGAGCAGTACTTC. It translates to CASSPGQTSTYEQYF.

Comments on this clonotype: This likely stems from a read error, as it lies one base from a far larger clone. CDR3 amino acids: CASSTPDSDYYEQYF. CDR3 nucleotides: TGTGCCAGCAGCACACCCGACAGTGACTACTACGAGCAGTACTTC. V gene TRBV6-2 or TRBV6-3 combines with J gene TRBJ2-7; D is tentatively TRBD1 or TRBD2 (5 bases each). The CDR3 is made up of 15 amino acids. Trimming took 6 bases from V and 3 from J, leaving 18 bases between them. Germline CDR1 is MNHEY and CDR2 is SVGEGT.

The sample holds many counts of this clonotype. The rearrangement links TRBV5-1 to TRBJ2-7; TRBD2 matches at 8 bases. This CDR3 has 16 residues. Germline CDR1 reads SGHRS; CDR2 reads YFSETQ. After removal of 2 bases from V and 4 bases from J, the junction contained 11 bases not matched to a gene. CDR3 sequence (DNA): TGCGCCAGCAGCTTTAGTCCAACTAGCGGAGGGTACGAGCAGTACTTC. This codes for CASSFSPTSGGYEQYF.

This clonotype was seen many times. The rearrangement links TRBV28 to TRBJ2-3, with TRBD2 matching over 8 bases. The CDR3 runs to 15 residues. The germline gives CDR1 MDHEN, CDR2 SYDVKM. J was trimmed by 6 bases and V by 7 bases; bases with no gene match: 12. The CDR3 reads CASTYPGLGADTQYF. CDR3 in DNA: TGTGCCAGCACTTACCCGGGACTAGGGGCGGATACGCAGTATTTT.

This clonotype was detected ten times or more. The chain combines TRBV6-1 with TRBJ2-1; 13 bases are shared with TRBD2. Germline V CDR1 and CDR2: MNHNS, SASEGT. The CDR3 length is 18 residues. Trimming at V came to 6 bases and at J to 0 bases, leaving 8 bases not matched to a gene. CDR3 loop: CASRPGTSGMSSYNEQFF. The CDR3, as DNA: TGTGCCAGCAGGCCCGGGACTAGCGGGATGAGCTCCTACAATGAGCAGTTCTTC.

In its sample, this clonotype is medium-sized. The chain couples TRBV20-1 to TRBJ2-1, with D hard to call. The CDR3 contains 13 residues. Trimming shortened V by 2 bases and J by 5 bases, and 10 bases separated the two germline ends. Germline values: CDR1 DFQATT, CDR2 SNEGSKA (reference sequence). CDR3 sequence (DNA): TGCAGTGCTAGACATGGAAGGAACAATGAGCAGTTCTTC. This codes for CSARHGRNNEQFF.

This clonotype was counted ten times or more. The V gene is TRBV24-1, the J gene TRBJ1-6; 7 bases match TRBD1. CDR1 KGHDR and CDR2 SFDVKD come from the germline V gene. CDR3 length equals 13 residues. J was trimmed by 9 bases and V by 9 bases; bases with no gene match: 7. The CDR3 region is CATGGDSGSPLHF. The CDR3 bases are TGTGCCACCGGTGGGGACAGCGGTTCACCCCTCCACTTT.

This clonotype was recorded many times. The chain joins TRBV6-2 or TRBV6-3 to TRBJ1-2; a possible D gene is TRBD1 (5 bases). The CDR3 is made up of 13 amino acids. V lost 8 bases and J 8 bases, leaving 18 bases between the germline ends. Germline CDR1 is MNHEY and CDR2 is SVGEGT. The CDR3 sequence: CASLLSRGYGYTF. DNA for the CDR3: TGTGCCAGCCTCCTCAGCCGGGGGTACGGCTACACCTTC.

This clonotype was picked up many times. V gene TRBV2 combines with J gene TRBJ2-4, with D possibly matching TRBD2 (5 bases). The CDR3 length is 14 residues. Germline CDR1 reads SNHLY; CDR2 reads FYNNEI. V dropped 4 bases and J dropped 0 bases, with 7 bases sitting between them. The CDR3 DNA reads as TGTGCCAGCAGTGCCGGACTAGCCAAAAACATTCAGTACTTC. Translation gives CASSAGLAKNIQYF.

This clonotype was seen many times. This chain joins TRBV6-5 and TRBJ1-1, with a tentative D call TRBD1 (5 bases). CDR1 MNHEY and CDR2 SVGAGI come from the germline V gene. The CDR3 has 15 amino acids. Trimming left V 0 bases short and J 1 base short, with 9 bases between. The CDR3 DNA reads TGTGCCAGCAGTTACTCAGCGGGGGAGAACACTGAAGCTTTCTTT. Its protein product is CASSYSAGENTEAFF.

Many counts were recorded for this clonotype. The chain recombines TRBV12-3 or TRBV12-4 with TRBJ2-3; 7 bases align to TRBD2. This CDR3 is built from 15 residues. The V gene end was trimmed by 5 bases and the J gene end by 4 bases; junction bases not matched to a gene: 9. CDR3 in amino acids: CASSTRLARADTQYF. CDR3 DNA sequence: TGTGCCAGCAGTACCCGACTAGCTCGGGCAGATACGCAGTATTTT.

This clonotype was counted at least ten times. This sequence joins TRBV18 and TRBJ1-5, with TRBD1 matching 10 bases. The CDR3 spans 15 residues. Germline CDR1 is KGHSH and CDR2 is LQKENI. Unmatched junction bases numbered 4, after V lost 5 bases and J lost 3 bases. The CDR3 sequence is CASSATGGDNQPQHF. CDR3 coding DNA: TGTGCCAGCTCAGCGACAGGGGGCGACAATCAGCCCCAGCATTTT.

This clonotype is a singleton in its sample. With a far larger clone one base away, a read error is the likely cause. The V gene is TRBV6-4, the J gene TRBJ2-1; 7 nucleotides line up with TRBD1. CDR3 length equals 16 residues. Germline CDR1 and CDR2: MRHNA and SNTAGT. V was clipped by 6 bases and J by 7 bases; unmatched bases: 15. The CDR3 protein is CASSLSRQGPRNEQFF. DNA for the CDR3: TGTGCCAGCAGCCTCAGTCGACAGGGACCTAGGAATGAGCAGTTCTTC.

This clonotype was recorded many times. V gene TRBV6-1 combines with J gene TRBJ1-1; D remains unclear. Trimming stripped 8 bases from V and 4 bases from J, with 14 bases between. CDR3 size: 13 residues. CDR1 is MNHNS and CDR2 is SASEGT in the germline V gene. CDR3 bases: TGTGCCAGCTCGTACGGGGTAGGCACTGAAGCTTTCTTT. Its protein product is CASSYGVGTEAFF.

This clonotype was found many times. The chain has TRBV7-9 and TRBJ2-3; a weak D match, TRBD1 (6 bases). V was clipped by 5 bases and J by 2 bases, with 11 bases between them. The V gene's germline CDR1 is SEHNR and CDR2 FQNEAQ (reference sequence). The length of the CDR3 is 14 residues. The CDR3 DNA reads TGTGCCAGCAGCCGGACAGACTTCACAGATACGCAGTATTTT. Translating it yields CASSRTDFTDTQYF.

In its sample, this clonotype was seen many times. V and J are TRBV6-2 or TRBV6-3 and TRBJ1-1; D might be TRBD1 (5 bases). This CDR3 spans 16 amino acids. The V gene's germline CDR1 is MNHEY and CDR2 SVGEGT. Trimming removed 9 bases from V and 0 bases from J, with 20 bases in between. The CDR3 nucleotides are TGTGCCAGTGATCACTCATGGGGGACGATGAACACTGAAGCTTTCTTT. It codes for CASDHSWGTMNTEAFF.

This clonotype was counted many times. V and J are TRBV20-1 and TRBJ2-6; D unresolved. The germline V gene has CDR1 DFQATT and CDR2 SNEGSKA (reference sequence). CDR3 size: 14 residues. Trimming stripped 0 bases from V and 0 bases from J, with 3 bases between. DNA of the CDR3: TGCAGTGCTAGAGATTACTCTGGGGCCAACGTCCTGACTTTC. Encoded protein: CSARDYSGANVLTF.

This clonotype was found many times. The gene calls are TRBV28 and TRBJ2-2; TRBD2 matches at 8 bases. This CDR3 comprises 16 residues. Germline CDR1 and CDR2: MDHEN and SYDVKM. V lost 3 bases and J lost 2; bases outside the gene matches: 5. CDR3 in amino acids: CASSLLGGGNTGELFF. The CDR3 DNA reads TGTGCCAGCAGTTTGCTCGGGGGGGGAAACACCGGGGAGCTGTTTTTT.

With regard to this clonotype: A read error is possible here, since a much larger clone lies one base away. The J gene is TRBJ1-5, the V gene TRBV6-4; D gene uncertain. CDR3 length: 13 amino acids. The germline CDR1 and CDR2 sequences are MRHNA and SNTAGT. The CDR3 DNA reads TGTGCCAGCAGTGTTGAAAGCAATCAGCACCAGCATTTT. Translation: CASSVESNQHQHF.

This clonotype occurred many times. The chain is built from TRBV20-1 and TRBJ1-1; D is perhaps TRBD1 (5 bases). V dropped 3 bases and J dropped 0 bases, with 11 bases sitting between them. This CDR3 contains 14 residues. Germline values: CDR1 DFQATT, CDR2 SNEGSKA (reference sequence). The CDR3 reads CSASSPGVNTEAFF. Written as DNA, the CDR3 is TGCAGTGCTAGTAGTCCGGGGGTGAACACTGAAGCTTTCTTT.

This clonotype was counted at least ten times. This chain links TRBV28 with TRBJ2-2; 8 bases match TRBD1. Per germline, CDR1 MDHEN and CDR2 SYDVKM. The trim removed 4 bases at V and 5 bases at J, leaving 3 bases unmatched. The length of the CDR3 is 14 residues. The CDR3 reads CASSSGGLTGELFF. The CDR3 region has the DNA TGTGCCAGCAGTTCAGGGGGCTTAACCGGGGAGCTGTTTTTT.

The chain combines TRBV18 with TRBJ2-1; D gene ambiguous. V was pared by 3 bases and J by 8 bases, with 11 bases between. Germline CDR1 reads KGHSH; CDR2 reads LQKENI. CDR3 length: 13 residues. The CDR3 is CASSPKGWDEQFF. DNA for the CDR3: TGTGCCAGCTCACCTAAGGGTTGGGATGAGCAGTTCTTC.

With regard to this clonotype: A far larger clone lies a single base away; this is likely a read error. The CDR3, as DNA: TGTGCCAGCAGCGTCACGCACCAAACGGGGGAGCAGTTCTTC. It encodes CASSVTHQTGEQFF. The genes are TRBV9 and TRBJ2-1; perhaps TRBD2 as D (5 bases). V gave up 2 bases and J gave up 10 bases, with 16 bases separating them. CDR3 length equals 14 residues. Per germline, CDR1 SGDLS and CDR2 YYNGEE.

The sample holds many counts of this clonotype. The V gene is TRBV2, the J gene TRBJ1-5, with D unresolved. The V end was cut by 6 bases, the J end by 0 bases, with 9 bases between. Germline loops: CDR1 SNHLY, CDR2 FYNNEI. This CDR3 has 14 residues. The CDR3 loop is CASRRANSNQPQHF. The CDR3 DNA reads TGTGCCAGCAGGAGGGCCAATAGCAATCAGCCCCAGCATTTT.

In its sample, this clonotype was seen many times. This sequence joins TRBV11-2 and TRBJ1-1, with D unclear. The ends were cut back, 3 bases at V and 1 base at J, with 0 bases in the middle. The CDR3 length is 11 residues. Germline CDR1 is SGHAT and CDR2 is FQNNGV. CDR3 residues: CASSLNTEAFF. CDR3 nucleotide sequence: TGTGCCAGCAGCTTGAACACTGAAGCTTTCTTT.